These 7 T cell receptor beta chains were sequenced from one sample in a study of blood T cells in healthy people across ages. Alongside a J-beta primer mix, a sample-barcoded 5' primer served in a second PCR lasting about 7 to 11 cycles. TCRdb re-called the 5' RACE reads through MiXCR, storing one row per CDR3 protein. The table has some 1.5 million distinct CDR3 sequences, roughly two fifths seen once. Sequences were obtained from blood. The receptors stem from a woman aged 18-29 years in good health.

In this sample, this clonotype turned up many times. V usage is TRBV6-5 and J usage is TRBJ2-1, with D hard to call. Germline V gene data show CDR1 as MNHEY and CDR2 as SVGAGI. Trimming cost V 2 bases and J 1 base, with 6 bases left between them. This CDR3 contains 14 residues. The CDR3 loop is CASSYGQSYNEQFF. The CDR3 DNA reads as TGTGCCAGCAGTTACGGTCAATCCTACAATGAGCAGTTCTTC.

This clonotype was counted only a few times. J is TRBJ2-1 and V is TRBV20-1, with a weak D call TRBD2 (8 bases). The CDR3 runs 13 residues. Germline CDR1 DFQATT, CDR2 SNEGSKA (reference sequence). Here the CDR3 DNA reads TGCAGCGCCGGGAGGGGGCACTACAATGAGCAGTTCTTC. It encodes CSAGRGHYNEQFF.

This clonotype was counted between two and nine times. The gene calls are TRBV20-1 and TRBJ1-1; possible D gene TRBD1, 6 bases. Trimming took off 6 bases at V and 0 bases at J, with 11 bases between the two ends. Germline V gives CDR1 DFQATT, CDR2 SNEGSKA (reference sequence). The CDR3 has 13 residues. This CDR3 is CSANGQLNTEAFF. The CDR3 DNA follows: TGCAGTGCAAACGGACAGCTGAACACTGAAGCTTTCTTT.

The V call is TRBV6-6, the J call TRBJ1-2; D gene ambiguous. With 5 bases removed from V and 8 bases from J, the gap between germline ends came to 12 bases. The CDR3 totals 12 residues. Germline V lookup: CDR1 MNHNY, CDR2 SVGAGI (reference sequence). The CDR3 here is CASSTPTGGYTF. The CDR3 nucleotides read TGTGCCAGCAGTACCCCGACGGGGGGCTACACCTTC.

A word on this clonotype: The junction and the germline gene differ at one end; a read error may be behind it. The DNA of the CDR3 is TGCGCTAGCAGCTTGATCAGGGAGAACACTGAAGCTTTCTTT. It translates to CASSLIRENTEAFF. The chain carries TRBV5-1 and TRBJ1-1, with D perhaps matching TRBD1 (5 bases). The CDR3 contains 14 residues. CDR1 is SGHRS, CDR2 YFSETQ, per germline.

The sample holds one count of this clonotype. The chain has TRBV21-1 and TRBJ2-7; no DNA check was done on the table's D call, TRBD2. TRBV21-1 is classified as a pseudogene. This CDR3 has 17 amino acids. As DNA, the CDR3 is TGTGCCAGCAGCAAAGCTAATTTTAGAGCCCCGGGCTGCGAGCAGTACTTC. Translating gives CASSKANFRAPGCEQYF.

The chain couples TRBV4-1 to TRBJ1-2, with D possibly matching TRBD1 (5 bases). V lost 4 bases to trimming and J lost 0 bases, with 9 bases between them. Germline assignment: CDR1 MGHRA and CDR2 YSYEKL. The length of the CDR3 is 14 residues. The CDR3 coding sequence is TGCGCCAGCAGCCTTCACAGGACTAACTATGGCTACACCTTC. As protein: CASSLHRTNYGYTF.